Included here is one T cell receptor (beta chain) sequence, with context. Its matching antigen is unknown. This specimen comes from a study of OX40 agonist ivuxolimab in advanced cancers. Study-level information: Across the patients, intravenous ivuxolimab was delivered every 2 weeks at 0.01 to 10 mg/kg.

Assay used: immunoSEQ multiplex PCR; TCRdb lists only in-frame clones, some missing. Of about 47,000 clones in the sample, approximately 80% were seen once. Study-wide findings and caveats: Both blood CD4+ and CD8+ T cells showed clonal growth by week 6 at 0.1 to 3.0 mg/kg.

CDR1 LNHDA and CDR2 SQIVND come from the germline V gene (reference sequence). V was shortened by 3 bases and J by 7 bases, with 13 bases between the two germline ends. The CDR3 has 15 amino acids. This chain links TRBV19 with TRBJ1-6, with D perhaps matching TRBD1 (5 bases). The sequences come from CD4+ or CD8+ T cells sorted from blood, collected in a trial of the OX40 agonist ivuxolimab. The sequence derives from an adult with an advanced solid tumor such as melanoma, head and neck, liver or kidney cancer. The CDR3 DNA follows: TGTGCCAGTAGTATCGGCAGGGTGGGGAATTCACCCCTCCACTTT. Translation: CASSIGRVGNSPLHF.